The 30 T cell receptor beta chains below were found in one sample sequenced in a study of vaccination effects on CD4 cells after COVID-19. Before sequencing took place, the ViraFEST assay used viral peptide pools to expand antigen-specific CD4+ T cells. Culture lasted about nine days before CD4+ T cell isolation. The person had a PCR-confirmed SARS-CoV-2 infection during March to December 2020. Their recognized antigens are unknown. The repertoire was sequenced with immunoSEQ multiplex PCR; TCRdb's copy has only in-frame clones and lacks some. Of tens of thousands of clones listed, approximately 79% are singletons. The sample here was CD4+ T cells from PBMCs cultured with SARS-CoV-2 spike peptides, taken before COVID-19 vaccination. The receptors come from a human donor who had a prior SARS-CoV-2 infection.

The table lists this clone with a few counts. The chain joins TRBV3-1 (or the pseudogene TRBV3-2) to TRBJ2-7, with D tentatively TRBD1 (6 bases). With 1 base removed from V and 3 bases from J, the gap between germline ends came to 10 bases. The CDR3 length is 14 residues. Germline V gives CDR1 LGHDT, CDR2 YNNKEL (reference sequence). The CDR3 DNA follows: TGTGCCAGCAGCCAAGCGGGACACCACTACGAGCAGTACTTC. This sequence encodes CASSQAGHHYEQYF.

J is TRBJ2-2 and V is TRBV7-2, with D maybe TRBD2 (5 bases). Trimming took 1 base from V and 4 from J, leaving 10 bases between them. Germline-derived CDR1 and CDR2 are SGHTA and FQGNSA. This CDR3 is 15 amino acids long. This CDR3 reads CASSLGGGGTGELFF. CDR3 nucleotide sequence: TGTGCCAGCAGCTTAGGTGGAGGCGGCACCGGGGAGCTGTTTTTT.

The rearrangement joins TRBV5-4 to TRBJ2-5; no firm D call. CDR1 is SGHNT and CDR2 is YYREEE in the germline V gene (reference sequence). The length of the CDR3 is 12 residues. The V gene lost 1 base and the J gene lost 5 bases, with 6 bases spanning the gap. The CDR3 coding sequence is TGTGCCAGCAGCTTGCCTCGGGAGACCCAGTACTTC. Its translation: CASSLPRETQYF.

This clone was recorded only once. The chain recombines TRBV15 with TRBJ2-5, with 7 positions matching TRBD2. CDR1 and CDR2 from the germline V gene are LNHNV and YYDKDF (reference sequence). With V trimmed by 3 bases and J by 5 bases, 15 bases remained unmatched. The CDR3 has 17 residues. CDR3 coding DNA: TGTGCCACCAGCAGGGGAGCGGGGTCAGAGCCTGGGGAGACCCAGTACTTC. Its protein is CATSRGAGSEPGETQYF.

This clone was detected a few times. V is TRBV7-2 and J is TRBJ2-1; 11 nucleotides match TRBD2. This CDR3 is built from 16 residues. CDR1 is SGHTA and CDR2 is FQGNSA in the germline V gene. V shed 5 bases, J shed 8 bases, and the junction held 11 bases outside the gene matches. CDR3 amino acids: CASSLIIAGGLHEQFF. The CDR3 coding sequence is TGTGCCAGCAGCCTAATCATAGCGGGAGGGCTCCATGAGCAGTTCTTC.

The chain combines TRBV25-1 with TRBJ1-3, with 7 bases lining up with TRBD1. The CDR3 sequence is 14 residues long. Per the germline V gene, CDR1 is MGHDK and CDR2 is SYGVNS. The V segment lost 3 bases and the J segment 2 bases; nucleotides outside the gene matches: 1. The CDR3 region is CASSDTGAGNTIYF. CDR3 bases: TGTGCCAGCAGTGACACAGGGGCTGGAAACACCATATATTTT.

This clone appeared a few times. V gene TRBV7-8 combines with J gene TRBJ1-1; D gene ambiguous. V lost 5 bases and J 2 bases, leaving 9 bases between the germline ends. CDR1 and CDR2 (germline): SGHVS, FQNEAQ. The CDR3 totals 13 residues. CDR3 DNA: TGTGCCAGCAGCATCTTCACTAACACTGAAGCTTTCTTT. Residues: CASSIFTNTEAFF. Full variable domain (rest looked up from reference TRBV7-8 and TRBJ1-1): GAGVSQSPRYKVAKRGQDVALRCDPISGHVSLFWYQQALGQGPEFLTYFQNEAQLDKSGLPSDRFFAERPEGSVSTLKIQRTQQEDSAVYLCASSIFTNTEAFFGQGTRLTVV.

The chain has TRBV27 and TRBJ2-5; perhaps TRBD2 as D (6 bases). The germline gives CDR1 MNHEY, CDR2 SMNVEV (reference sequence). This CDR3 region has 16 residues. V lost 3 bases and J lost 1, with 15 bases in between. The CDR3 here is CASSFAGRTTQETQYF. In nucleotides, the CDR3 is TGTGCCAGCAGTTTCGCGGGACGGACGACCCAAGAGACCCAGTACTTC.

This clone was seen more than once but under ten times. The J gene is TRBJ2-1, the V gene TRBV6-6; D gene unclear. With 6 bases removed from V and 7 bases from J, the gap between germline ends came to 19 bases. Germline CDR1 and CDR2: MNHNY and SVGAGI (reference sequence). This CDR3 contains 15 residues. For the CDR3, the DNA is TGTGCCAGCAGCTCGGCAGCCACCATGGGGAATGAGCAGTTCTTC. It specifies CASSSAATMGNEQFF.

The chain couples TRBV7-3 to TRBJ1-1; tentative D call: TRBD1 (5 bases). The germline V gene has CDR1 SGHTA and CDR2 FQGTGA. The CDR3 totals 13 residues. The ends were cut back, 5 bases at V and 5 bases at J, with 12 bases in the middle. The CDR3 is CASSPGPGTEAFF. CDR3 bases: TGTGCCAGCAGCCCGGGACCAGGGACTGAAGCTTTCTTT.

The chain couples TRBV28 to TRBJ1-3; no clear D gene. CDR3 size: 15 residues. The V and J ends lost 1 base and 1 base respectively, with 8 bases between them. From germline, CDR1 is MDHEN and CDR2 SYDVKM. This chain's CDR3 is CASSLFGLSGNTIYF. CDR3 nucleotide sequence: TGTGCCAGCAGTTTATTCGGGCTATCTGGAAACACCATATATTTT.

V usage is TRBV5-1 and J usage is TRBJ2-7; the match to TRBD2 covers 8 bases. V lost 6 bases to trimming and J lost 1 base; unmatched junction nucleotides: 12. The germline V gene has CDR1 SGHRS and CDR2 YFSETQ. This CDR3 spans 16 amino acids. The CDR3 DNA sequence: TGCGCCAGCACCACGGGGGGGACTAGTGTATCCTACGAGCAGTACTTC. It translates to CASTTGGTSVSYEQYF.

The chain uses TRBV7-3 and TRBJ2-1; 12 nucleotides align to TRBD2. The trim removed 5 bases at V and 9 bases at J, leaving 11 bases unmatched. Looked up from germline, CDR1 is SGHTA and CDR2 is FQGTGA. CDR3 length: 16 amino acids. The DNA for the CDR3 is TGTGCCAGCAGCCCCTACCTAGCGGGAGGGTCTCGTGAGCAGTTCTTC. Protein product: CASSPYLAGGSREQFF.

This clone was counted once. This chain uses TRBV15 with TRBJ2-5, with a weak D call TRBD1 (6 bases). V lost 3 bases to trimming and J lost 5 bases, with 25 bases between them. Per germline, CDR1 LNHNV and CDR2 YYDKDF (reference sequence). CDR3 size: 18 residues. The CDR3: CATSRTGRFGGEMETQYF. In nucleotides, the CDR3 is TGTGCCACCAGCAGGACGGGGCGGTTTGGGGGCGAAATGGAGACCCAGTACTTC.

The chain employs TRBV5-1 and TRBJ2-7; 11 positions match TRBD2. CDR1 SGHRS and CDR2 YFSETQ come from the germline V gene. The CDR3 has 16 amino acids. The trim removed 4 bases at V and 4 bases at J, leaving 10 bases unmatched. The chain's CDR3 is CASSLQAGTSGYEQYF. Here the CDR3 DNA reads TGCGCCAGCAGCCTCCAGGCCGGGACTAGCGGTTACGAGCAGTACTTC.

The rearrangement links TRBV7-9 to TRBJ1-4; tentatively, D is TRBD1 (6 bases). The germline V gene has CDR1 SEHNR and CDR2 FQNEAQ (reference sequence). The V and J ends lost 2 bases and 10 bases respectively, with 11 bases between them. The CDR3 runs 13 residues. The CDR3 DNA reads TGTGCCAGCAGCTTACAGGAGGGGGTAAAACTGTTTTTT. It is translated as CASSLQEGVKLFF.

V gene TRBV10-3 combines with J gene TRBJ2-7, with D possibly being TRBD1 or TRBD2 (5 bases each). Germline lookup yields CDR1 ENHRY and CDR2 SYGVKD. Trimming left V 7 bases short and J 1 base short, with 11 bases between. The CDR3 consists of 13 residues. The CDR3 region is CAITEGPSYEQYF. As DNA, the CDR3 is TGTGCCATCACCGAGGGACCATCCTACGAGCAGTACTTC.

This chain uses TRBV7-9 with TRBJ2-7, with a weak D call TRBD1 (5 bases). The V end was cut by 6 bases, the J end by 1 base, with 10 bases between. Germline V gene lookup returns CDR1 SEHNR and CDR2 FQNEAQ (reference sequence). The CDR3 loop spans 13 amino acids. This chain's CDR3 is CASRQDGSYEQYF. For the CDR3, the DNA is TGTGCCAGCAGACAGGACGGATCCTACGAGCAGTACTTC.

This clone was observed a few times. The chain's CDR3 is CASTTGGSYEQYF. The CDR3 DNA follows: TGCGCCAGTACGACAGGGGGGAGCTACGAGCAGTACTTC. The rearrangement uses TRBV5-1 and TRBJ2-7; 9 bases are a match to TRBD1. The V gene end was trimmed by 8 bases and the J gene end by 3 bases; junction bases not matched to a gene: 6. CDR1 and CDR2 (germline): SGHRS, YFSETQ. The CDR3 runs to 13 residues. Combining the CDR3 with reference TRBV5-1 and TRBJ2-7 gives the whole variable domain KAGVTQTPRYLIKTRGQQVTLSCSPISGHRSVSWYQQTPGQGLQFLFEYFSETQRNKGNFPGRFSGRQFSNSRSEMNVSTLELGDSALYLCASTTGGSYEQYFGPGTRLTVT.

The genes are TRBV28 and TRBJ1-6; D is unresolved. The CDR3 length is 17 residues. The V and J ends lost 6 bases and 0 bases respectively, with 15 bases between them. Germline loops: CDR1 MDHEN, CDR2 SYDVKM. The CDR3 loop is CASSPLDGSSYNSPLHF. Written as DNA, the CDR3 is TGTGCCAGCAGCCCACTGGACGGGAGCTCCTATAATTCACCCCTCCACTTT.

The chain has TRBV6-5 and TRBJ2-7, with 7 bases aligning to TRBD1. Germline-derived CDR1 and CDR2 are MNHEY and SVGAGI. The length of the CDR3 is 16 residues. The trim removed 2 bases at V and 2 bases at J, leaving 9 bases unmatched. CDR3 in amino acids: CASSYTGTAGPYEQYF. DNA of the CDR3: TGTGCCAGCAGTTACACCGGGACAGCCGGACCCTACGAGCAGTACTTC.

In this sample, this clone turned up a few times. The rearrangement uses TRBV12-3 or TRBV12-4 and TRBJ2-7; TRBD2 aligns across 8 bases. With V trimmed by 10 bases and J by 1 base, 6 bases remained unmatched. This CDR3 comprises 13 residues. This CDR3 reads CATSGGISYEQYF. The CDR3 region has the DNA TGTGCCACAAGCGGGGGAATTTCCTACGAGCAGTACTTC.

CDR3 coding DNA: TGTGCCAGCAGCCTAACGGGGACAGGGGAGACAACTAATGAAAAACTGTTTTTT. Its protein is CASSLTGTGETTNEKLFF. This chain uses TRBV7-6 with TRBJ1-4; 10 positions match TRBD1. CDR1 and CDR2 from the germline V gene are SGHVS and FNYEAQ. This CDR3 has 18 amino acids. Trimming cost V 5 bases and J 0 bases; bases outside gene matches: 9.

The chain joins TRBV5-6 to TRBJ2-5; 11 bases align to TRBD1. V trimming: 4 bases; J trimming: 3 bases; junction bases outside the gene matches: 5. Germline lookup yields CDR1 SGHDT and CDR2 YYEEEE. CDR3 length equals 15 residues. DNA of the CDR3: TGTGCCAGCAGCGCTCCGGGACAGGGGGAAGAGACCCAGTACTTC. As protein: CASSAPGQGEETQYF.

CDR3 nucleotides: TGTGCCATCAGTGAGTCGATGCTTTCCTCCTCTGGAAACACCATATATTTT. Translation: CAISESMLSSSGNTIYF. This chain uses TRBV10-3 with TRBJ1-3; D call uncertain. From germline, CDR1 is ENHRY and CDR2 SYGVKD. This CDR3 is built from 17 residues. With 0 bases removed from V and 0 bases from J, the gap between germline ends came to 12 bases.

This chain connects TRBV6-5 to TRBJ2-3; D is ambiguous. Germline CDR1 MNHEY, CDR2 SVGAGI. This CDR3 is built from 12 residues. The ends were cut back, 2 bases at V and 6 bases at J, with 6 bases in the middle. CDR3 region: CASSYLGDTQYF. The CDR3 coding sequence is TGTGCCAGCAGTTACCTAGGTGATACGCAGTATTTT.

The gene calls are TRBV2 and TRBJ1-1; the D gene is possibly TRBD1 (6 bases). The germline V gene has CDR1 SNHLY and CDR2 FYNNEI. The length of the CDR3 is 11 residues. V shed 6 bases and J shed 12 bases, with 14 bases lying between them. DNA of the CDR3: TGTGCCAGCAGCGTACAGGGCGTAACTTTCTTT. As protein: CASSVQGVTFF.

The chain is built from TRBV15 and TRBJ2-7; 9 nucleotides agree with TRBD1. The CDR3 has 18 residues. J lost 4 bases, V lost 0 bases, and 13 bases had no gene match. Germline V lookup: CDR1 LNHNV, CDR2 YYDKDF (reference sequence). CDR3 loop: CATSREGTGYISPYEQYF. CDR3 nucleotides: TGTGCCACCAGCAGAGAGGGGACAGGGTACATCTCCCCTTACGAGCAGTACTTC.

The chain employs TRBV6-6 and TRBJ2-1; weak D call: TRBD1 (8 bases). V was shortened by 5 bases and J by 10 bases, with 15 bases between the two germline ends. CDR3 length equals 13 residues. CDR1 is MNHNY and CDR2 is SVGAGI in the germline V gene (reference sequence). The CDR3 DNA reads as TGTGCCAGCAGTCCCAGCGGGGACAGGGAGCAGTTCTTC. It codes for CASSPSGDREQFF.

V usage is TRBV29-1 and J usage is TRBJ2-3; 9 bases fit TRBD2. The CDR3 totals 13 residues. After removal of 6 bases from V and 5 bases from J, the junction contained 6 bases not matched to a gene. From germline, CDR1 is SQVTM and CDR2 ANQGSEA. Here the CDR3 reads CSVLSGRRDTQYF. In DNA, the CDR3 is TGCAGCGTCCTTAGCGGGAGACGAGATACGCAGTATTTT.